Reported below is one TCR beta chain. Its antigen is still unknown. Sorted CD4+ subsets: naive, central memory, regulatory, stem cell-like memory (CD45RO/CCR7/CD25/CD127/CD95/CD27 panel). Investigators reverse transcribed all isolated RNA, so they sequenced expressed TCRB transcripts. Repertoires were generated with immunoSEQ multiplex PCR, while TCRdb's copy carries only in-frame clones and drops some. The sample yields roughly 260,000 clones, around 9.9% seen once. The junction had 2 bases not matched to a gene; V was cut back by 3 bases and J by 4 bases. This CDR3 has 15 residues. CDR1 and CDR2 (germline): SGHNT, YYREEE (reference sequence). These data belong to a study of beta chain features in type 1 diabetes. Overall study findings and caveats: TCRB CDR3s from Type 1 diabetes patients were moderately but significantly shorter in all four CD4+ subsets.

The gene calls are TRBV5-4 and TRBJ2-2; 11 nucleotides agree with TRBD1. The TCR comes from a man aged 25 to 45 with type 1 diabetes. Input material: naive CD4+ T cells from blood. The CDR3 region has the DNA TGTGCCAGCAGCTCGGACAGGGGGCTCACCGGGGAGCTGTTTTTT. This encodes CASSSDRGLTGELFF.